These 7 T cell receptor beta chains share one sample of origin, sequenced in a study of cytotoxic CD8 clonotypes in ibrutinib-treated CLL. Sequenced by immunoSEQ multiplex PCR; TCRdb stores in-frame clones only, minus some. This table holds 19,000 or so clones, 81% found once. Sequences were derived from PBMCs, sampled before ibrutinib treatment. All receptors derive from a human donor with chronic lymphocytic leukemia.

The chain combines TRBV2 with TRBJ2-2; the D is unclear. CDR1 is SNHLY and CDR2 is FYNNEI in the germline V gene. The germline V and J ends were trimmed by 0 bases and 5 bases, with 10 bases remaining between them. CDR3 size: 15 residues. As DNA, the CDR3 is TGTGCCAGCAGTGAAGCGGCTCCCTCAACCGGGGAGCTGTTTTTT. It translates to CASSEAAPSTGELFF.

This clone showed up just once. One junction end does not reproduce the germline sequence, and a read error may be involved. In nucleotides, the CDR3 is TGCGCCAGCAGCCATATGCCCGGGACAGGGGGCGACGAGCAGTACTTC. The encoded protein is CASSHMPGTGGDEQYF. The chain links TRBV11-2 to TRBJ2-7; 12 bases map to TRBD1. This CDR3 comprises 16 residues. The germline V gene has CDR1 SGHAT and CDR2 FQNNGV.

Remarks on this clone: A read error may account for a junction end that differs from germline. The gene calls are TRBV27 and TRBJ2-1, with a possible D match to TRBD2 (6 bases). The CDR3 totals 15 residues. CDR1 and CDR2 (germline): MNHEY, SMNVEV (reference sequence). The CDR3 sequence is CASSLAGTSYNEQLF. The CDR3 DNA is TGTGCCAGCAGTTTAGCGGGGACTTCCTACAATGAGCAGCTCTTC.

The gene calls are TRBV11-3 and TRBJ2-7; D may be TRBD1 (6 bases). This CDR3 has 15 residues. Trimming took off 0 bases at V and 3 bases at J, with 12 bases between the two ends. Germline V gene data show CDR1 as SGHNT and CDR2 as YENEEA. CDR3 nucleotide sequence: TGTGCCAGCAGCTTAGAGGCAGGGGATAACTACGAGCAGTACTTC. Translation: CASSLEAGDNYEQYF.

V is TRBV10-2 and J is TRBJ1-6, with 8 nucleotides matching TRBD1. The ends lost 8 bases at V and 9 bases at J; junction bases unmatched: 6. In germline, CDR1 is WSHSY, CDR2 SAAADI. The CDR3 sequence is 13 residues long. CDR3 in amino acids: CASADRAFSPLHF. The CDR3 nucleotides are TGCGCCAGCGCGGACAGGGCTTTTTCACCCCTCCACTTT.

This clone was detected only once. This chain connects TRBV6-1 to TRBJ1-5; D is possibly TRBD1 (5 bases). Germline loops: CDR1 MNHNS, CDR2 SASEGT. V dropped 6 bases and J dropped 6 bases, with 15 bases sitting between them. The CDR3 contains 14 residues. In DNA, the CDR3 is TGTGCCAGCAGGGCCTTGGGGGGATCTCAGCCCCAGCATTTT. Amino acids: CASRALGGSQPQHF.

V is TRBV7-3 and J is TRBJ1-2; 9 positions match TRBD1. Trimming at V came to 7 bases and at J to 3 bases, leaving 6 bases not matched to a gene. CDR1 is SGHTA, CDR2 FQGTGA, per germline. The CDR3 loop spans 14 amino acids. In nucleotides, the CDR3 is TGTGCCAGCAAACAGGGGGCGAGTGACTATGGCTACACCTTC. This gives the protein CASKQGASDYGYTF.